These T cell receptor beta chains were read from a single sample in a study of cytomegalovirus exposure and HLA in healthy donors. The table came from immunoSEQ multiplex PCR; TCRdb's copy has only in-frame clones and leaves some out. The sample lists 150,000 to 200,000 clones; about 78% were seen once. Sequenced: PBMCs. These receptors originate from a male donor in good health and CMV-seronegative. The CDR3 runs from the conserved cysteine through the conserved F or W. Fields, in order: clone size, J gene, V gene, D gene, CDR3 protein, CDR3 DNA. A D gene is named only where the DNA matches it firmly. Part of the rows lack a size; the others show once, few, many or a class for expanded clones.

.	TRBJ2-7	TRBV13	.	CASSFSTGKYEQYF	TGTGCCAGCAGCTTTAGTACAGGGAAATACGAGCAGTACTTC
.	TRBJ2-7	TRBV5-4	TRBD1	CASSLPGTGSYEQYF	TGTGCCAGCAGCTTACCCGGGACAGGGAGTTACGAGCAGTACTTC
.	TRBJ2-2	TRBV7-2	TRBD1	CAIYRGPTGELFF	TGTGCCATTTACAGGGGGCCGACCGGGGAGCTGTTTTTT
.	TRBJ2-2	TRBV2	.	CASSEARSFGELFF	TGTGCCAGCAGTGAAGCACGGAGTTTCGGGGAGCTGTTTTTT
.	TRBJ2-2	TRBV5-1	TRBD1	CASTEGTAPTGELFF	TGCGCCAGCACAGAAGGGACAGCACCCACCGGGGAGCTGTTTTTT
few	TRBJ2-7	TRBV4-3	TRBD2	CASSQEIAGGPNGYEQYF	TGCGCCAGCAGCCAAGAAATAGCGGGAGGGCCAAACGGCTACGAGCAGTACTTC
.	TRBJ2-7	TRBV6-8	TRBD2	CASSYLERGYSYEQYF	TGTGCCAGCAGTTATCTGGAGCGGGGGTACTCCTACGAGCAGTACTTC
.	TRBJ2-1	TRBV5-4	.	CAGQGQGGYEQFF	TGTGCCGGGCAGGGCCAGGGCGGCTATGAGCAGTTCTTC
.	TRBJ2-5	TRBV4-3	TRBD2	CASSRGTSGGVGETQYF	TGCGCCAGCAGCCGAGGGACTAGCGGGGGGGTGGGAGAGACCCAGTACTTC
.	TRBJ2-1	TRBV4-1	.	CASRRDQLNEQFF	TGCGCCAGCAGGCGGGACCAACTCAATGAGCAGTTCTTC
.	TRBJ2-1	TRBV11-3	TRBD1	CASSLDGGPGGNEQFF	TGTGCCAGCAGCTTAGATGGGGGCCCAGGGGGAAATGAGCAGTTCTTC
.	TRBJ2-5	TRBV7-8	TRBD2	CASSSGLAGGRETQYF	TGTGCCAGCAGCTCAGGACTAGCGGGGGGGCGGGAGACCCAGTACTTC
.	TRBJ1-1	TRBV28	.	CASSLWGGSSTEAFF	TGTGCCAGCAGTTTATGGGGGGGGTCAAGCACTGAAGCTTTCTTT
.	TRBJ2-3	TRBV20-1	.	CSATTGDTQYF	TGCAGTGCTACTACAGGGGATACGCAGTATTTT
.	TRBJ1-2	TRBV6-1	TRBD1	CASSPGTGANYGYTF	TGTGCCAGCAGTCCAGGGACAGGGGCTAACTATGGCTACACCTTC
.	TRBJ2-1	TRBV2	TRBD1	CASRPGQADNEQFF	TGTGCCAGCAGGCCGGGACAGGCCGACAATGAGCAGTTCTTC
.	TRBJ2-3	TRBV5-1	.	CASSEGSTDTQYF	TGCGCCAGCTCGGAGGGAAGCACAGATACGCAGTATTTT
.	TRBJ2-1	TRBV4-3	.	CASSQDRATRGIDNEQFF	TGCGCCAGCAGCCAAGATAGGGCCACTAGGGGGATTGACAATGAGCAGTTCTTC
.	TRBJ2-2	TRBV19	TRBD2	CASSLPRTSGHTGELFF	TGTGCCAGTAGTCTACCCCGGACTAGCGGCCACACCGGGGAGCTGTTTTTT
few	TRBJ2-3	TRBV6-1	TRBD1	CASSEGTGGADTQYF	TGTGCCAGCAGTGAAGGGACAGGGGGCGCAGATACGCAGTATTTT
.	TRBJ1-6	TRBV7-2	.	CASSILQGGGNSPLHF	TGTGCCAGCAGCATCCTACAGGGTGGAGGTAATTCACCCCTCCACTTT
.	TRBJ1-1	TRBV15	.	CATSLGDIGEAFF	TGTGCCACCAGCCTAGGGGATATCGGTGAAGCTTTCTTT
few	TRBJ2-7	TRBV4-3	.	CASSPIGGQYF	TGCGCCAGCAGTCCTATTGGTGGGCAGTACTTC
.	TRBJ1-5	TRBV2	.	CASRDDRSGQPQHF	TGTGCCAGCAGGGACGACAGGTCAGGTCAGCCCCAGCATTTT
few	TRBJ2-3	TRBV5-1	TRBD1	CASSQGAGLGSDTQYF	TGCGCCAGCAGCCAGGGGGCGGGATTAGGGTCAGATACGCAGTATTTT
few	TRBJ2-3	TRBV19	.	CASRPSSTTDTQYF	TGTGCCAGTAGACCCTCTTCTACTACAGATACGCAGTATTTT
.	TRBJ2-7	TRBV18	.	CASSPGVGRRGYSYEQYF	TGTGCCAGCTCGCCGGGGGTCGGGCGCAGGGGGTATTCCTACGAGCAGTACTTC
few	TRBJ2-1	TRBV4-3	.	CASSQVLAGSYNEQFF	TGCGCCAGCAGCCAAGTTCTGGCCGGGTCCTACAATGAGCAGTTCTTC
.	TRBJ1-6	TRBV4-3	.	CASSQEWAGVGSPLHF	TGCGCCAGCAGCCAAGAGTGGGCAGGGGTGGGTTCACCCCTCCACTTT
.	TRBJ1-2	TRBV2	TRBD1	CASSRDSLGYGYTF	TGTGCCAGCAGTCGGGACAGTCTCGGCTATGGCTACACCTTC
.	TRBJ2-7	TRBV14	.	CASSQIQGYYEQYF	TGTGCCAGCAGCCAAATTCAGGGTTACTACGAGCAGTACTTC
.	TRBJ1-4	TRBV11-2	.	CASSLVRDQKLFF	TGTGCCAGCAGCTTAGTCAGGGATCAAAAACTGTTTTTT
.	TRBJ2-7	TRBV2	.	CASMSGGTYEQYF	TGTGCCAGCATGTCGGGTGGAACCTACGAGCAGTACTTC
.	TRBJ1-6	TRBV28	.	CASNPGGGGNSPLHF	TGTGCCAGCAATCCCGGGGGGGGAGGAAATTCACCCCTCCACTTT
.	TRBJ1-1	TRBV6-5	.	CASQGRLNTEAFF	TGTGCCAGCCAGGGCAGACTGAACACTGAAGCTTTCTTT
.	TRBJ1-1	TRBV7-6	TRBD1	CASSLVGRGYTEAFF	TGTGCCAGCAGCTTAGTGGGCAGGGGGTACACTGAAGCTTTCTTT
.	TRBJ2-1	TRBV7-2	TRBD1	CASSSGGQTYNEQFF	TGTGCCAGCAGCTCAGGGGGACAGACCTACAATGAGCAGTTCTTC
once	TRBJ2-7	TRBV7-6	TRBD1	CASSRGQGADEQYF	TGTGCCAGCAGCCGGGGACAGGGGGCCGACGAGCAGTACTTC
.	TRBJ2-2	TRBV6-1	.	CASRQIPAGELFF	TGTGCCAGCAGACAGATTCCGGCCGGGGAGCTGTTTTTT
.	TRBJ1-1	TRBV5-4	.	CASSSEGLNTEAFF	TGTGCCAGCAGCTCCGAGGGTCTGAACACTGAAGCTTTCTTT
once	TRBJ1-3	TRBV6-1	.	CASSRQTSSGNTIYF	TGTGCCAGCAGTCGACAGACCAGCTCTGGAAACACCATATATTTT
.	TRBJ2-1	TRBV7-8	TRBD2	CASSLAGLAGGSSYNEQFF	TGTGCCAGCAGCTTAGCGGGCCTAGCGGGAGGGAGCTCCTACAATGAGCAGTTCTTC
.	TRBJ2-3	TRBV7-3	TRBD2	CASSLLAGGPNTQYF	TGTGCCAGCAGCTTACTAGCGGGGGGGCCTAATACGCAGTATTTT
.	TRBJ1-2	TRBV28	.	CASSFSTASSYGYTF	TGTGCCAGCAGTTTTTCGACCGCGTCTAGCTATGGCTACACCTTC
.	TRBJ2-5	TRBV29-1	TRBD1	CSLQGRGETQYF	TGCAGCTTACAGGGGCGAGGGGAGACCCAGTACTTC
.	TRBJ1-1	TRBV27	TRBD1	CASSPWTGDTEAFF	TGTGCCAGCAGTCCGTGGACAGGGGACACTGAAGCTTTCTTT
once	TRBJ1-2	TRBV30	TRBD1	CAWSNDRGGYTF	TGTGCCTGGAGTAATGACAGGGGAGGCTACACCTTC
.	TRBJ1-5	TRBV28	TRBD1	CASRTGGSNQPQHF	TGTGCCAGCAGAACAGGGGGAAGCAATCAGCCCCAGCATTTT
.	TRBJ2-2	TRBV21-1	.	CARRTSGLRATGELFF	TGTGCCAGGAGGACTAGCGGGTTGCGAGCCACCGGGGAGCTGTTTTTT
.	TRBJ2-4	TRBV7-3	.	CASAPGAGGIQYF	TGTGCCAGCGCCCCGGGGGCAGGGGGCATTCAGTACTTC
.	TRBJ2-3	TRBV15	TRBD2	CATRGGQLNTNTQYF	TGTGCCACCAGGGGAGGGCAGCTCAACACAAATACGCAGTATTTT
once	TRBJ2-7	TRBV6-1	.	CASSPEWGSSYEQYF	TGTGCCAGCAGCCCCGAATGGGGCAGCTCCTACGAGCAGTACTTC